This paragraph reports one T cell receptor (beta chain). The sample is drawn from a study of radiation and T cells in renal cell carcinoma. Treatment denoted: treatment-naive control, cytoreductive nephrectomy. J was trimmed by 2 bases and V by 10 bases; bases with no gene match: 8. CDR3 size: 14 residues. The germline V gene has CDR1 MNHEY and CDR2 SMNVEV (reference sequence). Repertoires were generated with immunoSEQ multiplex PCR, while TCRdb's copy carries only in-frame clones and drops some. The profile covers 15,000 to 19,000 clones, with over 50% appearing a single time and more than 9.5% taken by the ten largest.

Sequenced here: tumor tissue, sampled from a patient whose treatment was nephrectomy without radiotherapy. The chain recombines TRBV27 with TRBJ2-7; TRBD2 aligns across 10 bases. This TCR was sampled from a man aged 50 or older with renal cell carcinoma. The CDR3 reads CATKIAGGTYEQYF. The CDR3 region has the DNA TGTGCCACTAAGATAGCGGGAGGCACCTACGAGCAGTACTTC.